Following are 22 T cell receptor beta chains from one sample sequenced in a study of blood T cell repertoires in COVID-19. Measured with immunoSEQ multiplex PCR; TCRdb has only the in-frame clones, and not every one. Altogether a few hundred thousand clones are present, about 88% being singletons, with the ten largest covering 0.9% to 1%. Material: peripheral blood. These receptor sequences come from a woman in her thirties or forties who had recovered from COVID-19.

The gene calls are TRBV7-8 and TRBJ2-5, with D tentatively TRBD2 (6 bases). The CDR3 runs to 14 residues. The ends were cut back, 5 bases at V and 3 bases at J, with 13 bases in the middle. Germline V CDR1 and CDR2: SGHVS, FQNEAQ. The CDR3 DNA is TGTGCCAGCAGCCCCCCTGGAGGGGAAGAGACCCAGTACTTC. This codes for CASSPPGGEETQYF.

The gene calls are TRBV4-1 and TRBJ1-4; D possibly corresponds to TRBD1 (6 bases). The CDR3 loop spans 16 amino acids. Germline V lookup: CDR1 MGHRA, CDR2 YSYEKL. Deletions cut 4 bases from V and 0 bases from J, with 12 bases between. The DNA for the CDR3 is TGCGCCAGCAGCCTTTCCCCAGGGGCAACTAATGAAAAACTGTTTTTT. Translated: CASSLSPGATNEKLFF.

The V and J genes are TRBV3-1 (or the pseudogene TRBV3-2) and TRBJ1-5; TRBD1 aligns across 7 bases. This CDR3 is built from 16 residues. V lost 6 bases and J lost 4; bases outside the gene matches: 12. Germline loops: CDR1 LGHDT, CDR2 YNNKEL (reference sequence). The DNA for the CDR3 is TGTGCCAGCAGTCCCCAGGCCAGGGGGAGTAATCAGCCCCAGCATTTT. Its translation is CASSPQARGSNQPQHF.

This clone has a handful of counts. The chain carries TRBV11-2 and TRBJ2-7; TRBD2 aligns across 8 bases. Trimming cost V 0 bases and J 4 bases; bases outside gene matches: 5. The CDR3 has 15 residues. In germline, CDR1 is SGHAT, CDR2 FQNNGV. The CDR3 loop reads CASSLDLGTSYEQYF. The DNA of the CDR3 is TGTGCCAGCAGCTTAGATCTGGGGACTAGTTACGAGCAGTACTTC. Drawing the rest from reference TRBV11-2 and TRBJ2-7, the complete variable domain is EAGVAQSPRYKIIEKRQSVAFWCNPISGHATLYWYQQILGQGPKLLIQFQNNGVVDDSQLPKDRFSAERLKGVDSTLKIQPAKLEDSAVYLCASSLDLGTSYEQYFGPGTRLTVT.

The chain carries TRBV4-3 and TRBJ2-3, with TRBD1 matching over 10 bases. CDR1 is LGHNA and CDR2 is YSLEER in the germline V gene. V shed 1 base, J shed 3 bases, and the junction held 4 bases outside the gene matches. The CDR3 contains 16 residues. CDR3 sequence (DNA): TGCGCCAGCAGCCAAGGGGCGGGACAGGGGACAGATACGCAGTATTTT. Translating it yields CASSQGAGQGTDTQYF.

The DNA for the CDR3 is TGTGCCAGCTCCCAAAGACTAGCTGACGAGCAGTACTTC. It is translated as CASSQRLADEQYF. This chain connects TRBV18 to TRBJ2-7; 7 bases map to TRBD2. The CDR3 covers 13 residues. Germline V gene sequence: CDR1 KGHSH, CDR2 LQKENI. The V and J ends lost 6 bases and 5 bases, in that order; junction bases with no gene match: 7.

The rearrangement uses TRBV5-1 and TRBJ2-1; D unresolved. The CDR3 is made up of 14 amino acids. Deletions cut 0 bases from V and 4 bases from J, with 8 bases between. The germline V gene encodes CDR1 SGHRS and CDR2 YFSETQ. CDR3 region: CASSLDNPYNEQFF. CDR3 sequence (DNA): TGCGCCAGCAGCTTGGACAACCCTTACAATGAGCAGTTCTTC. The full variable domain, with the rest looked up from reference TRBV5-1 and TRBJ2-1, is KAGVTQTPRYLIKTRGQQVTLSCSPISGHRSVSWYQQTPGQGLQFLFEYFSETQRNKGNFPGRFSGRQFSNSRSEMNVSTLELGDSALYLCASSLDNPYNEQFFGPGTRLTVL.

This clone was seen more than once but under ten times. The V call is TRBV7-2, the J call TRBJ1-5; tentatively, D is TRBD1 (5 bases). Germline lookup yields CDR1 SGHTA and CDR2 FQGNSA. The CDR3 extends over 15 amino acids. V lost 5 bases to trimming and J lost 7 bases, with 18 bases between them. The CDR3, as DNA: TGTGCCAGCAGCCCTGCGCAGGGCGGTCGGCAGCCCCAGCATTTT. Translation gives CASSPAQGGRQPQHF.

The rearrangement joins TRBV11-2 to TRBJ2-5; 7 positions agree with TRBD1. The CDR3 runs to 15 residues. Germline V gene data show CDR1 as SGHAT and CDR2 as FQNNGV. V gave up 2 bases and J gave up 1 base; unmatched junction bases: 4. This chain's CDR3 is CASSLYGTAQETQYF. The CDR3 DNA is TGTGCCAGCAGCTTATACGGGACAGCCCAAGAGACCCAGTACTTC.

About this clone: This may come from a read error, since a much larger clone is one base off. This CDR3 is CASCGVGAGDTQYF. The CDR3 nucleotides are TGTGCCAGCTGTGGGGTCGGGGCGGGGGATACGCAGTATTTT. This chain uses TRBV2 with TRBJ2-3, with D maybe TRBD2 (6 bases). CDR3 length: 14 amino acids. Trimming pared 8 bases from V and 6 bases from J, leaving 18 bases between. Germline lookup yields CDR1 SNHLY and CDR2 FYNNEI.

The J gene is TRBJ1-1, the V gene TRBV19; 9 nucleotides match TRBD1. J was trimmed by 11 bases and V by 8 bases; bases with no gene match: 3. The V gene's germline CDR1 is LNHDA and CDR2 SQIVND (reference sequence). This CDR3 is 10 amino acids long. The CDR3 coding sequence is TGTGCCAGTTCACAGGGGGCCGCTTTCTTT. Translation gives CASSQGAAFF.

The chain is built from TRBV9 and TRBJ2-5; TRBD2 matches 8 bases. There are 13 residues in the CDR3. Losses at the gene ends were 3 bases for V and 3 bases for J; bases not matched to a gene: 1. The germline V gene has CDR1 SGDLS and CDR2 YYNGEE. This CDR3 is CASSAGLEETQYF. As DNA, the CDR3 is TGTGCCAGCAGCGCGGGACTAGAAGAGACCCAGTACTTC.

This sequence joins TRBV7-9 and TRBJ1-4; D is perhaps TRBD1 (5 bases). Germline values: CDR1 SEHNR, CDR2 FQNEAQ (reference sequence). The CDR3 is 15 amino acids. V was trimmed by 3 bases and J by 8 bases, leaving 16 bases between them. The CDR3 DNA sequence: TGTGCCAGCAGCTTGGGGCAGGGTTCGTGGGAAAAACTGTTTTTT. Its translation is CASSLGQGSWEKLFF.

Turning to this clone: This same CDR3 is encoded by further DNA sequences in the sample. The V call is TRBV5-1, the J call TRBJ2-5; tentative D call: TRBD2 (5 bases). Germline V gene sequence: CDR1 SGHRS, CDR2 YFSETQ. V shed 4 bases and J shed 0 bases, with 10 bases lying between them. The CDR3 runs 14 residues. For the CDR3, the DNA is TGCGCCAGCAGCCCCGGACTGGACCAAGAGACCCAGTACTTC. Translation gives CASSPGLDQETQYF. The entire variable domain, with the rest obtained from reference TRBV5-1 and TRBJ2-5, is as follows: KAGVTQTPRYLIKTRGQQVTLSCSPISGHRSVSWYQQTPGQGLQFLFEYFSETQRNKGNFPGRFSGRQFSNSRSEMNVSTLELGDSALYLCASSPGLDQETQYFGPGTRLLVL.

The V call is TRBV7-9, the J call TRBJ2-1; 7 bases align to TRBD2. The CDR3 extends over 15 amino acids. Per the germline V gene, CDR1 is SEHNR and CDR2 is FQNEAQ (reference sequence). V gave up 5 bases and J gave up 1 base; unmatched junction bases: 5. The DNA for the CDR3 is TGTGCCAGCAGCCCCCCGGGAGGATCCTACAATGAGCAGTTCTTC. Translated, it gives CASSPPGGSYNEQFF.

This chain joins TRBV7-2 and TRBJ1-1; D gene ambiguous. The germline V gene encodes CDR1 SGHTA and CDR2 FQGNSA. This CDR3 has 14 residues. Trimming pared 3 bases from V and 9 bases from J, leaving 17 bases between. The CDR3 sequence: CASSFDGAQVQAFF. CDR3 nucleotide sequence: TGTGCCAGCAGCTTTGATGGCGCGCAGGTCCAAGCTTTCTTT.

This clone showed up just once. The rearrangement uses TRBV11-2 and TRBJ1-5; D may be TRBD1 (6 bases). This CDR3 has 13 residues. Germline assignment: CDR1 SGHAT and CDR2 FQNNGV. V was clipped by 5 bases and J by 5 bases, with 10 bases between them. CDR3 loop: CASSPGGHQPQHF. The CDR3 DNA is TGTGCCAGCAGCCCCGGGGGGCATCAGCCCCAGCATTTT. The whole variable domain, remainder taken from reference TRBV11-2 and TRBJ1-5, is EAGVAQSPRYKIIEKRQSVAFWCNPISGHATLYWYQQILGQGPKLLIQFQNNGVVDDSQLPKDRFSAERLKGVDSTLKIQPAKLEDSAVYLCASSPGGHQPQHFGDGTRLSIL.

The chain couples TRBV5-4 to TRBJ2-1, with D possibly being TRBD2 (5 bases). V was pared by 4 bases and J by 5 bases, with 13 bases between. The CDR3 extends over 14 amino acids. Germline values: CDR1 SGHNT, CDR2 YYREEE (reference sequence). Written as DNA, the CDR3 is TGTGCCAGCAGCCCACGGACTGGACACAATGAGCAGTTCTTC. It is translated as CASSPRTGHNEQFF. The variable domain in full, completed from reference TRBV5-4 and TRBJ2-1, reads ETGVTQSPTHLIKTRGQQVTLRCSSQSGHNTVSWYQQALGQGPQFIFQYYREEENGRGNFPPRFSGLQFPNYSSELNVNALELDDSALYLCASSPRTGHNEQFFGPGTRLTVL.

CDR3 amino acids: CASSALAGAGDEQFF. In DNA form, the CDR3 reads TGTGCCAGCAGCGCCCTAGCGGGAGCGGGGGATGAGCAGTTCTTC. The V gene is TRBV9, the J gene TRBJ2-1; TRBD2 agrees at 10 bases. The CDR3 is 15 amino acids. Germline values: CDR1 SGDLS, CDR2 YYNGEE. With 3 bases clipped from V and 8 bases from J, the junction kept 8 bases outside the gene matches.

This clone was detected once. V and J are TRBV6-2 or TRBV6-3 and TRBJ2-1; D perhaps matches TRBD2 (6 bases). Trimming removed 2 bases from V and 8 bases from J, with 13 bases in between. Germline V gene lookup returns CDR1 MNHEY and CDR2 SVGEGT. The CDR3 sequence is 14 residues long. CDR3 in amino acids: CASSYRRGRDEQFF. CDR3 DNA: TGTGCCAGCAGTTACCGGCGGGGACGAGATGAGCAGTTCTTC.

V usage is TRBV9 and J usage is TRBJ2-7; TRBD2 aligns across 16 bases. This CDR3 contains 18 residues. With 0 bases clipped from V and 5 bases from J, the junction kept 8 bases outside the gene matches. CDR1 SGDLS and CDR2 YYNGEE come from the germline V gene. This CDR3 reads CASSVGGLAGGDGDEQYF. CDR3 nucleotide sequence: TGTGCCAGCAGCGTAGGGGGACTAGCGGGAGGGGACGGGGACGAGCAGTACTTC.

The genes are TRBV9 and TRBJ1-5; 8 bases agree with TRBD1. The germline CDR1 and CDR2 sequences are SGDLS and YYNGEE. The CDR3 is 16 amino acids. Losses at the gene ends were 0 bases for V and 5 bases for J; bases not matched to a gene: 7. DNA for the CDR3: TGTGCCAGCAGCGTAGGGGCAGGGGGCTGGGATCAGCCCCAGCATTTT. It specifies CASSVGAGGWDQPQHF.